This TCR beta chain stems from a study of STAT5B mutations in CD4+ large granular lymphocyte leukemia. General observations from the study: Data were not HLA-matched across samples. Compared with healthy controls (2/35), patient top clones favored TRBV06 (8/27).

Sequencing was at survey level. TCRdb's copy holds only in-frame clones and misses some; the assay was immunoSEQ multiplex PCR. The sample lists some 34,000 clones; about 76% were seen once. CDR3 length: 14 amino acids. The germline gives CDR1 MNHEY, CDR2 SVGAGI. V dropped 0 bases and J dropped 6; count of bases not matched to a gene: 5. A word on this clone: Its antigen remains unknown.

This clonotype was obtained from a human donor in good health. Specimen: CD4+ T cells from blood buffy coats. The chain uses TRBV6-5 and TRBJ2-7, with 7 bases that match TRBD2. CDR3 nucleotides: TGTGCCAGCAGTTACTCAACCTGGGGGGGCGAGCAGTACTTC. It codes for CASSYSTWGGEQYF.